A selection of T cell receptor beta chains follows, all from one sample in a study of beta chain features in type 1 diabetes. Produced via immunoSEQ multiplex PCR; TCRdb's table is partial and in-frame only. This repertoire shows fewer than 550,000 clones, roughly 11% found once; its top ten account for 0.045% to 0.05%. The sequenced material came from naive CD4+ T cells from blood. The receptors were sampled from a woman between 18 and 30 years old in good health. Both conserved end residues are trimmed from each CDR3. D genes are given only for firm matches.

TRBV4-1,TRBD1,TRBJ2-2,ASTRRDSETSTGELF
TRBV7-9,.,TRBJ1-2,ASSSVGRVLGYT
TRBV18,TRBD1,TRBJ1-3,ASSPVDRSGNTIY
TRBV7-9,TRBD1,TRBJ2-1,ASSSIQGAVSYNEQF
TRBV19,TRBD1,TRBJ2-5,ASSPDRVETQY
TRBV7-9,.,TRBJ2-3,ASSLMRTDTQY
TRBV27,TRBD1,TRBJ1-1,ASSSLRQGLRNTEAF
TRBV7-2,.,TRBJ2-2,ASSLLMDTGELF
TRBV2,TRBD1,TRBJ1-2,ASSQGGNGYT
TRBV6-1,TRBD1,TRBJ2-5,ATGQVQETQY